This TCR beta chain was identified in a study of T-cell memory formation after mild COVID-19. Turning to the study itself: TCR clusters were mostly donor specific.

5'RACE with constant-segment primers built TCRalpha and TCRbeta cDNA libraries with UMIs. TCRdb reprocessed the 5' RACE reads via MiXCR and lists one record per CDR3 protein. The sample includes approximately 500,000 distinct CDR3 sequences, around a quarter seen only once; the top ten take roughly an eighth. For this clonotype: Its antigen remains unidentified.

The study's findings and limits: Pre-infection memory already had some responding clones, implying cross-reactive memory joined.

This sequence was found in an adult woman who had mild COVID-19 (a few samples of this study predate the infection). Cell type and time point are not known. Source material: PBMCs or a T cell subset sorted from them (not recorded which).

The CDR3 loop reads CASSSIDAGLRTNEKLFF. The CDR3 nucleotides are TGTGCCAGCAGTTCTATTGATGCAGGGTTACGGACTAATGAAAAACTGTTTTTT. The J gene is TRBJ1-4, the V gene TRBV12-3 or TRBV12-4; D is perhaps TRBD1 (5 bases). The CDR3 sequence is 18 residues long. Trimming pared 4 bases from V and 2 bases from J, leaving 20 bases between.